This T cell receptor (beta chain) was observed in a study of cytotoxic CD8 clonotypes in ibrutinib-treated CLL. In the study overall: Results showed some 24 partial and 2 complete responses; following median approximately 69 months, approximately 14 remained remitted, about twelve advanced.

Profiled with immunoSEQ multiplex PCR; TCRdb holds only in-frame clones, not every one. The sample records some 290,000 clones, approximately 80% being singletons. Sequencing used PBMCs, obtained before ibrutinib treatment. The receptor was derived from a human donor with chronic lymphocytic leukemia.

The CDR3 loop is CASSGQYNQPQHF. CDR3 in DNA: TGTGCCAGCAGTGGACAGTACAATCAGCCCCAGCATTTT. This chain links TRBV6-1 with TRBJ1-5; D may be TRBD1 (5 bases). V lost 4 bases, J lost 3 bases, and 7 bases lay in between. CDR3 length: 13 residues. Per the germline V gene, CDR1 is MNHNS and CDR2 is SASEGT.